This record covers a single TCR beta chain. Its specificity is unknown. The CDR3 spans 13 residues. CDR1 SGHTA and CDR2 FQGNSA come from the germline V gene. Trimming took 5 bases from V and 8 from J, leaving 14 bases between them. The record originates from a study of T cell responses to AZD1222 COVID-19 vaccine. Generated by immunoSEQ multiplex PCR, the TCRdb table keeps only in-frame clones and is missing some. The sample lists approximately 93,000 clones, 70% to 90% occurring once. Findings and limits, study-wide: White British people made up most donors, females outnumbered males, and clonal diversity was possibly underestimated. Recipients of two AZD1222 doses showed rising Spike-specific TCR breadth and depth. CD4 TCRs covered the whole spike, strongest at regions 160-218 and 743-854.

The J gene is TRBJ2-3, the V gene TRBV7-2; D may match TRBD1 or TRBD2 (5 bases each). The sequences come from peripheral blood, collected 28 days after the second AZD1222 dose. This receptor was taken from an adult who received the AZD1222 COVID-19 vaccine. The CDR3: CASSLNAGSTQYF. CDR3 in DNA: TGTGCCAGCAGCCTTAACGCAGGGAGTACGCAGTATTTT.